The 27 T cell receptor beta chains listed next were all sequenced from one sample in a study of early T cells in non-severe SARS-CoV-2 infection. Via MiXCR, TCRdb re-called the 5' RACE reads, giving one row per CDR3 protein. Of 40,000 to 50,000 distinct CDR3 sequences listed, 7% to 7.5% are singletons. Sequencing input: whole blood. The receptor set was obtained from an adult who was a healthcare worker with PCR-confirmed SARS-CoV-2 infection or an uninfected control (not recorded which).

This clonotype was observed a handful of times. The CDR3 DNA sequence: TGTGCCAGCAGCCCCCTTTCAGGGATTAATCAGCCCCAGCATTTT. It codes for CASSPLSGINQPQHF. The gene calls are TRBV7-6 and TRBJ1-5, with D perhaps TRBD1 (5 bases). The V gene's germline CDR1 is SGHVS and CDR2 FNYEAQ. The CDR3 has 15 amino acids. Trimming cost V 5 bases and J 4 bases, with 15 bases left between them.

The gene calls are TRBV6-5 and TRBJ2-1, with 11 bases aligning to TRBD1. Losses at the gene ends were 10 bases for V and 13 bases for J; bases not matched to a gene: 12. Germline V lookup: CDR1 MNHEY, CDR2 SVGAGI. The CDR3 consists of 13 residues. CDR3 nucleotide sequence: TGTGCCACCTGGGGGACAGGGGGAACGGCCCAGTTCTTC. Protein product: CATWGTGGTAQFF.

The gene calls are TRBV27 and TRBJ2-4, with 11 positions matching TRBD1. V shed 6 bases and J 0 bases; nucleotides not matched to a gene: 4. Germline V gene data show CDR1 as MNHEY and CDR2 as SMNVEV (reference sequence). The CDR3 is made up of 16 amino acids. The CDR3: CASRDRGRVAKNIQYF. CDR3 sequence (DNA): TGTGCCAGCAGGGACAGGGGGCGCGTAGCCAAAAACATTCAGTACTTC.

The rearrangement uses TRBV20-1 and TRBJ2-7; weak D call: TRBD2 (5 bases). V shed 5 bases and J shed 0 bases, with 17 bases lying between them. This CDR3 spans 15 amino acids. Germline V gene sequence: CDR1 DFQATT, CDR2 SNEGSKA (reference sequence). The CDR3 coding sequence is TGCAGTGCTCCAGAGGGCTACATTAACTCCTACGAGCAGTACTTC. This codes for CSAPEGYINSYEQYF.

This chain links TRBV20-1 with TRBJ2-3; tentatively, D is TRBD2 (6 bases). CDR1 DFQATT and CDR2 SNEGSKA come from the germline V gene (reference sequence). This CDR3 comprises 13 residues. Trimming left V 1 base short and J 4 bases short, with 9 bases between. The CDR3 region is CSARGRLADTQYF. CDR3 sequence (DNA): TGCAGTGCTAGAGGACGACTAGCAGATACGCAGTATTTT.

This clonotype was observed a handful of times. The V and J genes are TRBV5-4 and TRBJ1-3; D gene unclear. This CDR3 is 12 amino acids long. V dropped 5 bases and J dropped 3 bases, with 6 bases sitting between them. Germline V lookup: CDR1 SGHNT, CDR2 YYREEE (reference sequence). The CDR3, as DNA: TGTGCCAGCAGTAACTATGGAAACACCATATATTTT. This codes for CASSNYGNTIYF.

This clonotype was seen only a few times. J is TRBJ2-1 and V is TRBV7-2, with a tentative D call TRBD2 (5 bases). The V end was cut by 1 base, the J end by 10 bases, with 11 bases between. The CDR3 consists of 13 residues. From germline, CDR1 is SGHTA and CDR2 FQGNSA. The CDR3 nucleotides read TGTGCCAGCAGCTTAGTCCGGGGAGAAGAGCAGTTCTTC. Translation gives CASSLVRGEEQFF. Variable domain in full (rest from reference TRBV7-2 and TRBJ2-1): GAGVSQSPSNKVTEKGKDVELRCDPISGHTALYWYRQSLGQGLEFLIYFQGNSAPDKSGLPSDRFSAERTGGSVSTLTIQRTQQEDSAVYLCASSLVRGEEQFFGPGTRLTVL.

V gene TRBV2 combines with J gene TRBJ2-1; D call uncertain. The CDR3 loop spans 13 amino acids. Germline CDR1 SNHLY, CDR2 FYNNEI. The ends were cut back, 6 bases at V and 8 bases at J, with 14 bases in the middle. The CDR3 sequence is CASRPNWADEQFF. DNA for the CDR3: TGTGCCAGCAGGCCGAACTGGGCGGATGAGCAGTTCTTC.

V usage is TRBV19 and J usage is TRBJ2-1, with D maybe TRBD2 (6 bases). Germline-derived CDR1 and CDR2 are LNHDA and SQIVND (reference sequence). V was shortened by 6 bases and J by 9 bases, with 12 bases between the two germline ends. This CDR3 spans 12 amino acids. The CDR3 DNA is TGTGCCAGTAGCCAGACTAGACGTGAGCAGTTCTTC. As protein: CASSQTRREQFF.

The chain links TRBV7-9 to TRBJ2-1; 7 bases agree with TRBD1. The V segment lost 5 bases and the J segment 3 bases; nucleotides outside the gene matches: 4. Per the germline V gene, CDR1 is SEHNR and CDR2 is FQNEAQ (reference sequence). The CDR3 is made up of 14 amino acids. DNA for the CDR3: TGTGCCAGCAGCCGGGACAGCCTCTACAATGAGCAGTTCTTC. Translating it yields CASSRDSLYNEQFF.

This clonotype has a handful of counts. The chain uses TRBV27 and TRBJ1-2; 8 bases match TRBD1. Germline CDR1 and CDR2: MNHEY and SMNVEV (reference sequence). The V and J ends lost 7 bases and 3 bases, in that order; junction bases with no gene match: 4. CDR3 size: 13 residues. The CDR3 spells CASKHRGDYGYTF. CDR3 nucleotide sequence: TGTGCCAGCAAGCACAGGGGGGACTATGGCTACACCTTC.

The chain combines TRBV19 with TRBJ1-6; a possible D gene is TRBD1 (6 bases). CDR1 LNHDA and CDR2 SQIVND come from the germline V gene (reference sequence). Trimming removed 3 bases at V and 10 bases at J, with 16 bases between. The CDR3 spans 15 residues. CDR3 residues: CASSIQGTSGSPLHF. For the CDR3, the DNA is TGTGCCAGTAGTATTCAGGGGACGTCAGGATCACCCCTCCACTTT.

Comments on this clonotype: One base away lies a much larger clone, so this may be a sequencing read error. This chain connects TRBV7-2 to TRBJ2-3; 7 bases map to TRBD2. The length of the CDR3 is 13 residues. Germline V CDR1 and CDR2: SGHTA, FQGNSA. CDR3 amino acids: CATSYRGADTQYF. In DNA form, the CDR3 reads TGTGCCACCAGCTATCGGGGGGCAGATACGCAGTATTTT.

This clonotype was detected ten times or more. The chain joins TRBV10-3 to TRBJ2-2; D not resolved. Trimming removed 11 bases from V and 6 bases from J, with 16 bases in between. This CDR3 comprises 13 residues. Germline CDR1 ENHRY, CDR2 SYGVKD. Written as DNA, the CDR3 is TGTGCCGTCCGGACGGTCGGCGCCGGGGAGCTGTTTTTT. This codes for CAVRTVGAGELFF.

The rearrangement uses TRBV5-6 and TRBJ2-3, with D maybe TRBD2 (6 bases). Germline CDR1 is SGHDT and CDR2 is YYEEEE. V was trimmed by 3 bases and J by 0 bases, leaving 20 bases between them. The CDR3 runs to 18 residues. CDR3 amino acids: CASSYRDLFSSSTDTQYF. As DNA, the CDR3 is TGTGCCAGCAGCTACCGGGACTTATTTTCATCAAGCACAGATACGCAGTATTTT. Full variable domain (outside the CDR3, taken from reference TRBV5-6 and TRBJ2-3): DAGVTQSPTHLIKTRGQQVTLRCSPKSGHDTVSWYQQALGQGPQFIFQYYEEEERQRGNFPDRFSGHQFPNYSSELNVNALLLGDSALYLCASSYRDLFSSSTDTQYFGPGTRLTVL.

The chain joins TRBV7-2 to TRBJ1-2; TRBD1 aligns across 8 bases. The CDR3 extends over 14 amino acids. The germline CDR1 and CDR2 sequences are SGHTA and FQGNSA. Trimming took 2 bases from V and 7 from J; bases not matched to a gene: 6. Here the CDR3 reads CASSLSAGGLGYTF. CDR3 nucleotides: TGTGCCAGCAGCTTATCCGCAGGGGGCCTTGGCTACACCTTC.

The table lists this clonotype with a few counts. The V and J genes are TRBV4-2 and TRBJ2-7; 10 bases are shared with TRBD1. CDR1 LGHNA and CDR2 YNFKEQ come from the germline V gene. The CDR3 runs to 14 residues. Trimming removed 4 bases from V and 4 bases from J; junction bases left unmatched: 4. This CDR3 reads CASSPDRGMYEQYF. CDR3 bases: TGTGCCAGCAGCCCGGACAGGGGGATGTACGAGCAGTACTTC.

The chain uses TRBV12-3 or TRBV12-4 and TRBJ2-3, with D perhaps matching TRBD1 or TRBD2 (7 bases each). V was trimmed by 3 bases and J by 3 bases, leaving 13 bases between them. The CDR3 runs 15 residues. DNA of the CDR3: TGTGCCAGCAGTTTTATCAGGGGGGGGACAGATACGCAGTATTTT. Its translation is CASSFIRGGTDTQYF.

The sample holds a few counts of this clonotype. The chain carries TRBV5-6 and TRBJ1-1, with D uncertain. V lost 0 bases, J lost 3 bases, and 9 bases lay in between. Per the germline V gene, CDR1 is SGHDT and CDR2 is YYEEEE. The CDR3 sequence is 14 residues long. Here the CDR3 reads CASSLDSYDTEAFF. CDR3 nucleotides: TGTGCCAGCAGCTTGGACAGCTACGACACTGAAGCTTTCTTT.

This chain uses TRBV11-2 with TRBJ1-4; tentatively, D is TRBD1 (5 bases). The ends were cut back, 0 bases at V and 8 bases at J, with 13 bases in the middle. CDR3 length: 15 residues. In germline, CDR1 is SGHAT, CDR2 FQNNGV. The CDR3 DNA reads TGTGCCAGCAGCTTAGAGGGGACCCTTCAAGAAAAACTGTTTTTT. The encoded protein is CASSLEGTLQEKLFF.

This clonotype was counted ten times or more. The J gene is TRBJ2-3, the V gene TRBV14, with D possibly being TRBD1 (5 bases). The CDR3 runs 14 residues. In germline, CDR1 is SGHDN, CDR2 FVKESK. V was clipped by 6 bases and J by 0 bases, with 10 bases between them. CDR3 nucleotides: TGTGCCAGCAGTACAGGATATAGCACAGATACGCAGTATTTT. Protein product: CASSTGYSTDTQYF.

In its sample, this clonotype was seen a few times. The V gene is TRBV3-1, the J gene TRBJ2-7; D might be TRBD2 (6 bases). The germline V gene encodes CDR1 LGHDT and CDR2 YNNKEL (reference sequence). Trimming shortened V by 0 bases and J by 7 bases, and 13 bases separated the two germline ends. The CDR3 is 14 residues long. CDR3 sequence reads: CASSQDLGGWEQYF. The CDR3 region has the DNA TGTGCCAGCAGCCAAGATCTCGGGGGTTGGGAGCAGTACTTC.

The chain uses TRBV25-1 and TRBJ1-1, with D maybe TRBD1 (6 bases). The CDR3 contains 13 residues. The germline CDR1 and CDR2 sequences are MGHDK and SYGVNS. The V end was cut by 7 bases, the J end by 5 bases, with 14 bases between. CDR3 sequence: CASTSTGGTEAFF. Here the CDR3 DNA reads TGTGCCAGCACCTCGACAGGAGGGACTGAAGCTTTCTTT.

The J gene is TRBJ2-7, the V gene TRBV3-1; no reliable D call. V was cut by 1 base and J by 5 bases, with 9 bases left in between. The V gene's germline CDR1 is LGHDT and CDR2 YNNKEL (reference sequence). The CDR3 is made up of 13 amino acids. CDR3 loop: CASSQGLVDEQYF. CDR3 coding DNA: TGTGCCAGCAGCCAAGGACTCGTCGACGAGCAGTACTTC.

The chain couples TRBV4-2 to TRBJ2-4; D is ambiguous. In germline, CDR1 is LGHNA, CDR2 YNFKEQ. V was cut by 0 bases and J by 0 bases, with 12 bases left in between. The CDR3 consists of 17 residues. CDR3 DNA: TGTGCCAGCAGCCAAGATCAAGGTGAAGGAGCCAAAAACATTCAGTACTTC. Translation gives CASSQDQGEGAKNIQYF.

Details on this clonotype: One end of the junction is discordant with germline, which a read error may explain. This chain uses TRBV13 with TRBJ1-3, with no clear D. CDR1 is PRHDT and CDR2 is FYEKMQ in the germline V gene (reference sequence). The CDR3 is 16 residues long. The CDR3 sequence is CASSLGPSGAGNTIYF. The CDR3 nucleotides are TGTGCCAGCAGCCTAGGCCCCTCAGGAGCTGGAAACACCATATATTTT.

In this sample, this clonotype turned up many times. This sequence joins TRBV7-9 and TRBJ1-4, with unresolved D. V lost 4 bases to trimming and J lost 0 bases, with 9 bases between them. This CDR3 region has 15 residues. CDR1 is SEHNR, CDR2 FQNEAQ, per germline (reference sequence). The DNA for the CDR3 is TGTGCCAGCAGCTCAGACACAGCAACTAATGAAAAACTGTTTTTT. Amino acids: CASSSDTATNEKLFF.